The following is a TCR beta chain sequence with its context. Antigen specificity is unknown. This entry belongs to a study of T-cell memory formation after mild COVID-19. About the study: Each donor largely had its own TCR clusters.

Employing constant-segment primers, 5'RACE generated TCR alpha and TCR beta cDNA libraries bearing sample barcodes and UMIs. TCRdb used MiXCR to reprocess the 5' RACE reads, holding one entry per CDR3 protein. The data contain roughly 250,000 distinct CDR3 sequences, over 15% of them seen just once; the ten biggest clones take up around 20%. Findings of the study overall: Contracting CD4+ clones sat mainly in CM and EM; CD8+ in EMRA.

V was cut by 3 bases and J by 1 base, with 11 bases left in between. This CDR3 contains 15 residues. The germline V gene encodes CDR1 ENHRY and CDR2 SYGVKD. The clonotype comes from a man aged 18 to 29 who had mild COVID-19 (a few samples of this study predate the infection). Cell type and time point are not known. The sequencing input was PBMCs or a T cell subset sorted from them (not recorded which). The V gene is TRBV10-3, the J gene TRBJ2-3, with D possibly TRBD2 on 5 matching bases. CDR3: CAISEPSGGTDTQYF. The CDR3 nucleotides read TGTGCCATCAGTGAACCCTCCGGGGGCACAGATACGCAGTATTTT.